The 3 T cell receptor beta chains listed next were all sequenced from one sample in a study of cytomegalovirus exposure and HLA in healthy donors. PCR used 60 Vbeta primers and 13 Jbeta primers. Sequencing used immunoSEQ multiplex PCR; TCRdb keeps in-frame clones, though not all of them. Counted here are roughly 61,000 clones, roughly 90% occurring once; the ten biggest clones make up approximately 1.5%. The sequenced sample consisted of PBMCs. The receptors were gathered from a young man in good health and CMV-seropositive.

The chain combines TRBV6-1 with TRBJ1-1, with D perhaps matching TRBD1 (5 bases). Germline CDR1 MNHNS, CDR2 SASEGT. This CDR3 is built from 17 residues. Trimming left V 0 bases short and J 0 bases short, with 14 bases between. The CDR3 coding sequence is TGTGCCAGCAGTGAAGCGGGGGGAAGCAGGATGAACACTGAAGCTTTCTTT. It specifies CASSEAGGSRMNTEAFF.

This sequence joins TRBV14 and TRBJ2-7, with TRBD1 matching over 7 bases. Trimming at V came to 4 bases and at J to 0 bases, leaving 6 bases not matched to a gene. The germline V gene has CDR1 SGHDN and CDR2 FVKESK. CDR3 length: 15 amino acids. CDR3: CASSPAGTVSYEQYF. The CDR3 DNA sequence: TGTGCCAGCAGCCCCGCCGGGACAGTCTCCTACGAGCAGTACTTC.

V is TRBV23-1 and J is TRBJ2-7; maybe TRBD1 (6 bases). TRBV23-1 carries the ORF label, with uncertain function. CDR3 length: 19 amino acids. Trimming removed 0 bases at V and 0 bases at J, with 21 bases between. In DNA, the CDR3 is TGCGCCAGCAGTCAATCGAATAAAGGCCGGACAGCTCCCTCCTACGAGCAGTACTTC. It specifies CASSQSNKGRTAPSYEQYF.